This T cell receptor beta chain was sequenced in a study of Ad26.COV2.S vaccination and SARS-CoV-2 variants (TCRdb year 2021). Background for the entire study: TCRbeta repertoire sequencing was used to assess the specificity and breadth of SARS-CoV-2-reactive T cell receptors after Ad26.COV2.S vaccination. The TCR-sequenced set comprised around 30 samples: some 20 Ad26.COV2.S vaccine recipients, 5 placebo recipients and 8 SARS-CoV-2 convalescent individuals.

Sample time point, as interpreted from the label and publication: individuals recovered from natural SARS-CoV-2 infection. The paper as a whole reports these results and caveats: Vaccine and placebo recipients had comparable non-spike TCR breadth, which fits with the vaccine containing only spike. It was noted by the authors that total T cell responses may have been underestimated by the TCR breadth and depth analyses. Substantial breadth of spike-specific CD8+ and CD4+ T cell responses was reported after vaccination. Spike-specific TCR breadth was higher in Ad26.COV2.S recipients than in placebo recipients (P = 0.0014).

The immunoSEQ Assay was the method used to sequence TCRbeta CDR3 regions. After extraction, genomic DNA underwent amplification by bias-controlled multiplex PCR, followed by high-throughput sequencing. The authors' analysis ran thus. To quantify the absolute abundance of every unique TCRbeta CDR3 region, sequences were collapsed and filtered. T cell fraction was estimated by normalization of TCRbeta template counts to usable DNA, with usable DNA being measured through amplification of reference genes present in all nucleated cells. Repertoire TCRs were annotated as SARS-CoV-2-specific when V gene, CDR3 amino acid sequence and J gene were exactly matched to a known reactive TCR set. MIRA supplied the reference SARS-CoV-2 TCR set, which was filtered for enrichment in COVID-19-positive ImmuneCODE repertoires so that public or cross-reactive TCRs were removed. Using the MIRA antigens, annotated TCRs were further analysed by specific ORF or by position within an ORF. Breadth was defined as the number of annotated unique rearrangements divided by the total number of unique productive rearrangements, and depth was defined as the summed frequency of the annotated unique rearrangements. Group comparisons of TCR breadth used two-sided Wilcoxon rank-sum tests. The table was pulled from immuneACCESS by TCRdb, which kept in-frame rearrangements only. Such tables lose some clones; where checked, under half of the loss comes from unresolved V genes, and the rest has no known cause. V and J calls plus clone size are reproduced from that table; the DNA served to infer D and trimming. The sample profile shows roughly 150,000 clones; roughly 88% of them were found once. Around 5.1% of the sample is in the top ten clones.

As for this clone: No cognate antigen has been identified for it. One base away there is no much larger clone; base qualities are not given.

Trimming leaves V shorter by 5 bases and J shorter by 3 bases, with the junction holding 5 bases beyond the gene matches. The CDR3 spans 14 residues, from the cysteine through the phenylalanine. The entry retains the CDR3 DNA only, 42 bases that are in frame from base 1. CDR1 and CDR2 (DFQATT, SNEGSKA) derive from the germline V gene (reference sequence). Sequencing used peripheral blood, obtained after recovery from COVID-19. This sequence was found in a human donor who had recovered from COVID-19. This chain joins TRBV20-1 to TRBJ2-1; 9 central bases correspond to TRBD2. The CDR3 sequence is CSARAGGLYNEQFF. The DNA is as follows: TGCAGTGCTCGTGCGGGGGGGCTCTACAATGAGCAGTTCTTC.